A single sample is the source of the 11 T cell receptor beta chains below, sequenced in a study of T cells after yellow fever vaccination. TCRdb called the 5' RACE reads again in MiXCR, with one record for every CDR3 protein. Of 150,000 to 200,000 distinct CDR3 sequences listed, 6.2% are singletons. This specimen was CD4+ T cells sorted from PBMCs, taken on the day of the first yellow fever vaccination. These receptors came from a man aged 18 to 30 who received the YFV17D yellow fever vaccine.

This clonotype has ten or more counts. The chain couples TRBV10-3 to TRBJ2-3; the D call may be TRBD1 or TRBD2 (5 bases each). This CDR3 is 13 amino acids long. V lost 6 bases to trimming and J lost 0 bases, with 7 bases between them. CDR1 is ENHRY and CDR2 is SYGVKD in the germline V gene. CDR3 coding DNA: TGTGCCATCAGGTGGGGGAGCACAGATACGCAGTATTTT. It specifies CAIRWGSTDTQYF.

This clonotype was seen ten or more times. This chain connects TRBV5-4 to TRBJ1-2; no definite D call. CDR1 and CDR2 from the germline V gene are SGHNT and YYREEE (reference sequence). The CDR3 is made up of 15 amino acids. V was trimmed by 2 bases and J by 2 bases, leaving 13 bases between them. CDR3 DNA: TGTGCCAGCAGCTTCCTAGATACACGAAACTATGGCTACACCTTC. This sequence encodes CASSFLDTRNYGYTF.

The chain links TRBV11-1 to TRBJ2-1; 9 bases line up with TRBD2. Germline V CDR1 and CDR2: SGHAT, FQDESV (reference sequence). The CDR3 is made up of 17 amino acids. V was clipped by 10 bases and J by 7 bases; unmatched bases: 20. The DNA of the CDR3 is TGTGCCACCCGTAATAGCGGGGGCTCGTTGACTTGGAATGAGCAGTTCTTC. This sequence encodes CATRNSGGSLTWNEQFF.

The chain recombines TRBV7-3 with TRBJ2-4; D is unclear. Per the germline V gene, CDR1 is SGHTA and CDR2 is FQGTGA. This CDR3 is 13 amino acids long. V shed 5 bases and J shed 9 bases, with 14 bases lying between them. Here the CDR3 DNA reads TGTGCCAGCAGCCCGCAGGCCTCGGGCATTCAGTACTTC. Translating gives CASSPQASGIQYF.

This clonotype was seen many times. The J gene is TRBJ2-3, the V gene TRBV4-3, with 8 bases identical to TRBD2. The CDR3 is made up of 16 amino acids. With V trimmed by 4 bases and J by 6 bases, 12 bases remained unmatched. Per the germline V gene, CDR1 is LGHNA and CDR2 is YSLEER. CDR3 sequence reads: CASSPRRGGGSDTQYF. In DNA form, the CDR3 reads TGCGCCAGCAGCCCCCGACGGGGGGGCGGGTCGGATACGCAGTATTTT.

The sample holds a few counts of this clonotype. The genes are TRBV29-1 and TRBJ2-5; D might be TRBD2 (5 bases). This CDR3 has 13 amino acids. Trimming cost V 6 bases and J 5 bases, with 16 bases left between them. Germline CDR1 SQVTM, CDR2 ANQGSEA. The DNA for the CDR3 is TGCAGCGTCTCGGGGTCTGGGATGGAGACCCAGTACTTC. Amino acids: CSVSGSGMETQYF.

This clonotype has a handful of counts. The rearrangement joins TRBV5-1 to TRBJ2-7; 12 bases fit TRBD1. Unmatched junction bases numbered 10, after V lost 1 base and J lost 5 bases. Germline CDR1 SGHRS, CDR2 YFSETQ. This CDR3 comprises 17 residues. The CDR3 spells CASSLSLGQGAQNEQYF. The CDR3 region has the DNA TGCGCCAGCAGCTTGAGCTTGGGACAGGGGGCGCAAAACGAGCAGTACTTC.

This clonotype has a count of ten or more. V usage is TRBV5-1 and J usage is TRBJ2-3; 7 bases agree with TRBD2. Germline CDR1 SGHRS, CDR2 YFSETQ. This CDR3 region has 15 residues. V lost 1 base to trimming and J lost 6 bases; unmatched junction nucleotides: 8. The CDR3 here is CASSLWRTSSDTQYF. CDR3 bases: TGCGCCAGCAGCTTGTGGCGGACTAGTTCGGATACGCAGTATTTT.

This clonotype turned up a few times. This chain uses TRBV6-6 with TRBJ1-1, with D hard to call. The CDR3 is made up of 11 amino acids. Germline CDR1 reads MNHNY; CDR2 reads SVGAGI (reference sequence). Deletions cut 5 bases from V and 7 bases from J, with 8 bases between. The DNA for the CDR3 is TGTGCCAGCAGTCGTTGGGGTGAAGCTTTCTTT. This codes for CASSRWGEAFF.

V gene TRBV12-3 or TRBV12-4 combines with J gene TRBJ2-7; 9 nucleotides agree with TRBD1. The CDR3 is made up of 14 amino acids. With 8 bases clipped from V and 5 bases from J, the junction kept 10 bases outside the gene matches. This CDR3 is CASSWTGASDEQYF. Written as DNA, the CDR3 is TGTGCCAGCTCCTGGACAGGGGCCTCGGACGAGCAGTACTTC.

This clonotype showed up many times. The V gene is TRBV20-1, the J gene TRBJ2-4, with TRBD1 as a possible D gene (5 bases). The CDR3 contains 16 residues. V lost 6 bases and J 6 bases, leaving 24 bases between the germline ends. CDR1 is DFQATT, CDR2 SNEGSKA, per germline (reference sequence). CDR3 protein: CSAGKRGSTGSNIQYF. The CDR3 coding sequence is TGCAGTGCGGGAAAAAGGGGCAGTACGGGCTCAAACATTCAGTACTTC.